This T cell receptor beta chain originates from a study of CD8+ T cells in alopecia areata. This clone showed up just once. This CDR3 is built from 16 residues. Trimming left V 0 bases short and J 6 bases short, with 15 bases between. Germline V lookup: CDR1 MGHRA, CDR2 YSYEKL. As for treatment: oral pan-JAK inhibitor, 5-10 mg twice daily. In alopecia areata patients, both lesional scalp punch biopsies and peripheral blood were collected. As the sequencing template, cDNA was produced by extracting RNA and reverse transcribing it. Data came from immunoSEQ multiplex PCR; TCRdb stores just in-frame clones and leaves some out. The repertoire holds roughly 12,000 clones, with roughly 65% as singletons.

Sequencing was performed on skin, taken at week 4, from a patient treated with tofacitinib. V is TRBV4-1 and J is TRBJ2-1; D is ambiguous. The TCR sequence derives from a human donor with alopecia areata. CDR3 residues: CASSQDWPGQSNEQFF. CDR3 bases: TGCGCCAGCAGCCAAGATTGGCCAGGCCAATCCAATGAGCAGTTCTTC.